This TCR beta chain originates from a study of shared clonotypes between healthy human individuals. CDR1 and CDR2 (germline): MGHRA, YSYEKL. V was clipped by 5 bases and J by 1 base, with 14 bases between them. The CDR3 totals 15 residues. Some clones are missing from TCRdb's copy, which holds only in-frame ones; the method was immunoSEQ multiplex PCR. The sample lists about 710,000 clones; 73% were seen once. The J gene is TRBJ2-5, the V gene TRBV4-1; tentative D call: TRBD1 (5 bases). The sample was memory CD4+ T cells sorted from blood. Described subset: CD45RA-negative fraction. This clonotype was sampled from a woman aged 30 to 39 in good health. DNA for the CDR3: TGCGCCAGCAGCATCCAGGGCCTCCCCCAAGAGACCCAGTACTTC. This codes for CASSIQGLPQETQYF.